The entry that follows covers one T cell receptor (beta chain) sequence. Its antigen is still unknown. Only in-frame clones appear in the TCRdb table, and some are missing; sequencing was by immunoSEQ multiplex PCR. The sample includes 35,000 to 45,000 clones, about 96% of them seen just once. The sample comes from a study of graft-versus-host responses after intestinal transplantation. V was cut by 1 base and J by 4 bases, with 18 bases left in between. The germline CDR1 and CDR2 sequences are SGHNT and YYREEE (reference sequence). CDR3 length equals 16 residues. The V and J genes are TRBV5-4 and TRBJ2-7; TRBD2 is a possible D gene (6 bases). This specimen consisted of unstimulated CD8+ T cells sorted from spleen or lymph node cells, obtained before transplant. The sequence was collected from a human donor who was the organ donor for an intestinal transplant. For the CDR3, the DNA is TGTGCCAGCAGCTTGTCTCCCCAACTAGCAGCTTACGAGCAGTACTTC. This gives the protein CASSLSPQLAAYEQYF.